This T cell receptor (beta chain) was identified in a study of shared clonotypes between healthy human individuals. Study-wide background: Three plates were used per donor for CD4 naive, three for CD4 memory, two for CD8 naive and one for CD8 memory. Study-wide results and caveats: Approximately 5.1% was the fraction of naive CD4 clonotypes found shared across a few donors. Among the subsets, naive ones generally showed larger estimated richness than memory ones.

Germline V gene data show CDR1 as SGHTA and CDR2 as FQGTGA. V was shortened by 5 bases and J by 7 bases, with 12 bases between the two germline ends. The CDR3 is 14 residues long. Details on this clone: Its antigen is currently unknown.

Researchers ran the assay at a deep level. Sequencing used immunoSEQ multiplex PCR; TCRdb keeps in-frame clones, though not all of them. Of 2 million to 2.5 million clones listed, about 95% are singletons. The sequenced material came from naive CD4+ T cells sorted from blood. Subset reported: CD45RA+ positively selected. The chain is built from TRBV7-3 and TRBJ1-6; D not resolved. The clonotype comes from a man aged 18 to 30 in good health. The CDR3 region has the DNA TGTGCCAGCAGCAACACGGGCGCCAATTCACCCCTCCACTTT. This codes for CASSNTGANSPLHF.